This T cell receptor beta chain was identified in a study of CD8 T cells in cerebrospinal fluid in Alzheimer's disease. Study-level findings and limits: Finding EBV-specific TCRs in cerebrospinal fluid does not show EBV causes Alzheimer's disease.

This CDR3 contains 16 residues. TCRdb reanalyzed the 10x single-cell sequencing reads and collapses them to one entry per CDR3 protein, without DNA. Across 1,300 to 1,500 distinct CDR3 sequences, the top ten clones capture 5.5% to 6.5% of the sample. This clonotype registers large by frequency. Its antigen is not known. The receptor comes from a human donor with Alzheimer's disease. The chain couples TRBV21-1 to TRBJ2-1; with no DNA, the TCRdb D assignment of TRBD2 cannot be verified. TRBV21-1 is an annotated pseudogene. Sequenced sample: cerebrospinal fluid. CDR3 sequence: CASSKPPGGPYNEQFF.